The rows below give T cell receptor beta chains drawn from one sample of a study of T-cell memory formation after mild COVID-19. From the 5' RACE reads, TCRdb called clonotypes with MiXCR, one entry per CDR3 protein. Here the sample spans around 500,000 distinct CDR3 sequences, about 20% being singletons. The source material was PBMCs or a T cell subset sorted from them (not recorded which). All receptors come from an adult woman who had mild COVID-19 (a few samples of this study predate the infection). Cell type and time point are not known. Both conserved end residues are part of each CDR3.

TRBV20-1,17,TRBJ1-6,CSARSYREGSYNSPLHF
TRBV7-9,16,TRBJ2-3,CASSPPGRGPTDTQYF
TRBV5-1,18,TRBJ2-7,CASSLGSLGGTLSYEQYF
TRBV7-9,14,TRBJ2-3,CASSPDRAADTQYF
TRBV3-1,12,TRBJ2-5,CASSQIQETQYF
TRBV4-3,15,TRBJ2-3,CASSRRDIKPNTQYF
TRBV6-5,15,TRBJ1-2,CASSHRQGATHGYTF
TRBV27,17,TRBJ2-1,CASSLGTSGREYNEQFF
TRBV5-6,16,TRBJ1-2,CASSSQGLLLGYGYTF
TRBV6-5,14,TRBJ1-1,CASSYSPGRTEAFF
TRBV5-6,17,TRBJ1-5,CASSSRGVGDGNQPQHF
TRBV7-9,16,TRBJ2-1,CASSLQLASAYNEQFF
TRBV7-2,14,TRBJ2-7,CASSLDPFGYEQYF
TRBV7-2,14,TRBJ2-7,CASSSGLHSYEQYF
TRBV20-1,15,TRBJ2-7,CSARRTGSIGSEQYF
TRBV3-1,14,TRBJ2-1,CASSQDGGNNEQFF
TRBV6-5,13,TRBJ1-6,CASSSGPAGSLHF
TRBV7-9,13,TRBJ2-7,CASSTQGIYEQYF
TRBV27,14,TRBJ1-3,CASRRVFSGNTIYF
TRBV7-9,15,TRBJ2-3,CASSPQRLGTDTQYF
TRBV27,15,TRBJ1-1,CASSPGWGDATEAFF
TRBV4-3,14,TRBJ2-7,CASSRGGDSYEQYF
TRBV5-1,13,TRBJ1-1,CASSQALNTEAFF
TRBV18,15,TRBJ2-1,CASSPGTSGKREQFF
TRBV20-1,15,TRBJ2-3,CSARDLRRSQDTQYF
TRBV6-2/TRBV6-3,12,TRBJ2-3,CASSHNADTQYF
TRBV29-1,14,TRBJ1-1,CSVGTGVRNTEAFF
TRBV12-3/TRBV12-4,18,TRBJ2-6,CASSLRRLVGAGANVLTF
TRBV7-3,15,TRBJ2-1,CASSHAPGTGDEQFF
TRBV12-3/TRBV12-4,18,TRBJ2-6,CASSSWGQGWAGANVLTF
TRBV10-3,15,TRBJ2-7,CAISVERGPSYEQYF
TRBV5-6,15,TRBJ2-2,CASSLRGGHTGELFF
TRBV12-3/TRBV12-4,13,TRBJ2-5,CASSFDPRETQYF
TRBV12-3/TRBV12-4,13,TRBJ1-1,CASSPGGNTEAFF
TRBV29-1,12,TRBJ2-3,CSVRTGQVAQYF
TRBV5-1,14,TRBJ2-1,CASKTAETYNEQFF
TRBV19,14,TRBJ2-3,CASSIMVSPDTQYF
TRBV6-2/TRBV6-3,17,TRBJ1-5,CASSYSRTGMGNQPQHF
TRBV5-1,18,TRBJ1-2,CASSLSSPGQGRNYGYTF
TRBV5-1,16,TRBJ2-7,CASSFDQGTALYEQYF